The entry below gives a single T cell receptor (beta chain) sequence along with its context. The antigen remains unidentified. The data are from a study of beta chain features in type 1 diabetes. The wider study: Comparable age, gender and cell yields were observed in patients relative to healthy donors. Sorted cell examination encompassed 100,000,000 or so cells across all samples.

cDNA synthesis used the whole RNA isolate, giving expressed TCRB sequences. Measured with immunoSEQ multiplex PCR; TCRdb has only the in-frame clones, and not every one. The table has about 280,000 clones, 15% seen once; the top ten hold approximately 0.015%. Sorted cells reached over 98% purity in every population. Notes on the study in general: There were fewer insertions and more deletions at the VDJ junctions of type 1 diabetes patients. Shortening that was moderate but significant affected the TCRB CDR3s of Type 1 diabetes patients in all four CD4+ subsets.

V lost 5 bases and J 0 bases, leaving 14 bases between the germline ends. Germline V gene lookup returns CDR1 SGHTA and CDR2 FQGNSA. The CDR3 totals 15 residues. The TCR sequence derives from a man aged 18 to 35 with type 1 diabetes. Sequenced: naive CD4+ T cells from blood. V gene TRBV7-2 combines with J gene TRBJ2-7; D not certain. CDR3 region: CASSRPARSSYEQYF. CDR3 DNA: TGTGCCAGCAGCCGCCCCGCCCGGAGCTCCTACGAGCAGTACTTC. Variable domain in full (rest from reference TRBV7-2 and TRBJ2-7): GAGVSQSPSNKVTEKGKDVELRCDPISGHTALYWYRQSLGQGLEFLIYFQGNSAPDKSGLPSDRFSAERTGGSVSTLTIQRTQQEDSAVYLCASSRPARSSYEQYFGPGTRLTVT.